The 20 T cell receptor beta chains presented below share a single source sample, sequenced in a study of T cells in Graves' hyperthyroidism and ophthalmopathy. RNA transcripts yielded amplified TCR beta CDR3 regions. TCR CDR3 underwent first-round RT-PCR with the HTBI primer set. TCRdb called the multiplex PCR reads again in MiXCR, with one record for every CDR3 protein. The sample has more than 600,000 distinct CDR3 sequences; roughly 17% are singletons. Sequencing was carried out using blood. These receptors were taken from a man aged 18-30 years with Graves' hyperthyroidism.

This clonotype has just a few counts. J is TRBJ2-7 and V is TRBV5-8; 12 bases line up with TRBD1. Germline V gene lookup returns CDR1 SGHTS and CDR2 YDEGEE. Losses at the gene ends were 4 bases for V and 0 bases for J; bases not matched to a gene: 8. There are 17 residues in the CDR3. In DNA, the CDR3 is TGTGCCAGCAGCCGGGACAGGGGGCTAATGAGCTCCTACGAGCAGTACTTC. Residues: CASSRDRGLMSSYEQYF.

DNA for the CDR3: TGTGCCAGCACGCGGACAGGGGGCGCGGGAACTGAAGCTTTCTTT. Protein: CASTRTGGAGTEAFF. The V gene is TRBV5-4, the J gene TRBJ1-1, with 11 bases identical to TRBD1. The ends lost 6 bases at V and 5 bases at J; junction bases unmatched: 9. The CDR3 is 15 residues long. Per germline, CDR1 SGHNT and CDR2 YYREEE (reference sequence).

This clonotype has a count of ten or more. The V call is TRBV5-1, the J call TRBJ2-1; TRBD1 is a possible D gene (6 bases). The CDR3 contains 14 residues. The V end was cut by 1 base, the J end by 5 bases, with 10 bases between. The germline gives CDR1 SGHRS, CDR2 YFSETQ. In DNA, the CDR3 is TGCGCCAGCAGCTTGCACAGGGTAGACAATGAGCAGTTCTTC. The encoded protein is CASSLHRVDNEQFF.

There are many counts of this clonotype. V gene TRBV28 combines with J gene TRBJ2-7; tentatively, D is TRBD1 (6 bases). CDR3 length: 15 amino acids. Germline-derived CDR1 and CDR2 are MDHEN and SYDVKM. V dropped 4 bases and J dropped 3 bases, with 16 bases sitting between them. CDR3 bases: TGTGCCAGCAGTTCCCCCGACAGGTCTCTCTACGAGCAGTACTTC. This sequence encodes CASSSPDRSLYEQYF.

This clonotype was counted ten times or more. The CDR3 DNA reads as TGTGCCAGCAGCTTATGGTCTAGCTCCTACAATGAGCAGTTCTTC. Amino acid sequence: CASSLWSSSYNEQFF. The chain employs TRBV7-3 and TRBJ2-1; D gene ambiguous. The CDR3 is 15 residues long. CDR1 and CDR2 from the germline V gene are SGHTA and FQGTGA. The ends were cut back, 2 bases at V and 0 bases at J, with 8 bases in the middle.

Details on this clonotype: Given a much more abundant clone one base away, this may be a read error. V usage is TRBV7-3 and J usage is TRBJ2-3; D could derive from TRBD1 or TRBD2 (5 bases each). This CDR3 spans 13 amino acids. CDR1 SGHTA and CDR2 FQGTGA come from the germline V gene. V lost 10 bases and J lost 5, with 16 bases in between. The CDR3 nucleotides read TGTGCCAACAGACCTGGGACGGGAGATACGCAGTATTTT. It yields the protein CANRPGTGDTQYF.

The chain uses TRBV12-5 and TRBJ2-1; TRBD2 matches 9 bases. Germline CDR1 reads LGHNT; CDR2 reads FRNRAP. The CDR3 length is 16 residues. V shed 0 bases, J shed 10 bases, and the junction held 10 bases outside the gene matches. The CDR3 loop is CASGLVQASGNFEQFF. The CDR3 DNA sequence: TGTGCTAGTGGTTTGGTACAGGCTAGCGGGAATTTCGAGCAGTTCTTC.

The chain links TRBV2 to TRBJ1-6; D gene uncertain. V was pared by 0 bases and J by 11 bases, with 11 bases between. CDR1 is SNHLY and CDR2 is FYNNEI in the germline V gene. The CDR3 has 14 residues. The CDR3 protein is CASSEARVWAPLHF. In DNA, the CDR3 is TGTGCCAGCAGTGAAGCCCGAGTGTGGGCACCCCTCCACTTT.

This clonotype was counted ten times or more. The V gene is TRBV7-9, the J gene TRBJ2-5; D is possibly TRBD2 (6 bases). Germline CDR1 is SEHNR and CDR2 is FQNEAQ (reference sequence). Deletions cut 5 bases from V and 5 bases from J, with 18 bases between. The CDR3 runs to 15 residues. CDR3 sequence: CASSAGTEGRETQYF. For the CDR3, the DNA is TGTGCCAGCAGCGCGGGGACGGAGGGCAGGGAGACCCAGTACTTC.

The chain recombines TRBV29-1 with TRBJ2-6; a weak D match, TRBD1 (6 bases). Germline V gene lookup returns CDR1 SQVTM and CDR2 ANQGSEA. The CDR3 is 18 residues long. The V end was cut by 4 bases, the J end by 0 bases, with 19 bases between. In DNA form, the CDR3 reads TGCAGCGTTGTTTTAGGAGGACAGCGCTACTCTGGGGCCAACGTCCTGACTTTC. It yields the protein CSVVLGGQRYSGANVLTF.

This clonotype was seen a few times. The chain has TRBV27 and TRBJ2-2; TRBD2 agrees at 13 bases. The CDR3 totals 17 residues. Germline trimming cut 5 bases from V and 4 bases from J; bases unmatched to any gene: 7. Germline assignment: CDR1 MNHEY and CDR2 SMNVEV (reference sequence). CDR3: CASSPWTSGRPTGELFF. Here the CDR3 DNA reads TGTGCCAGCAGTCCCTGGACTAGCGGGAGACCCACCGGGGAGCTGTTTTTT.

The chain couples TRBV20-1 to TRBJ2-5; possibly TRBD2 for D (6 bases). Trimming pared 6 bases from V and 3 bases from J, leaving 17 bases between. The CDR3 contains 14 residues. CDR1 DFQATT and CDR2 SNEGSKA come from the germline V gene (reference sequence). The CDR3 protein is CSAVPPRGEETQYF. The CDR3 nucleotides are TGCAGTGCCGTCCCCCCTCGCGGGGAAGAGACCCAGTACTTC.

This clonotype was counted ten times or more. The chain links TRBV5-1 to TRBJ1-1; D may be TRBD1 (5 bases). Per the germline V gene, CDR1 is SGHRS and CDR2 is YFSETQ. The CDR3 extends over 13 amino acids. Deletions cut 0 bases from V and 6 bases from J, with 9 bases between. This CDR3 reads CASSLDRGAEAFF. CDR3 nucleotides: TGCGCCAGCAGCTTGGATAGGGGAGCTGAAGCTTTCTTT. The full variable domain, with the rest looked up from reference TRBV5-1 and TRBJ1-1, is KAGVTQTPRYLIKTRGQQVTLSCSPISGHRSVSWYQQTPGQGLQFLFEYFSETQRNKGNFPGRFSGRQFSNSRSEMNVSTLELGDSALYLCASSLDRGAEAFFGQGTRLTVV.

This clonotype showed up just a few times. The J gene is TRBJ2-4, the V gene TRBV5-1; TRBD1 aligns across 11 bases. CDR3 size: 14 residues. V was pared by 4 bases and J by 7 bases, with 4 bases of the junction left unmatched. Germline V gene lookup returns CDR1 SGHRS and CDR2 YFSETQ. CDR3 DNA sequence: TGCGCCAGCAGCGCAGGGACAGGGGGGAACATTCAGTACTTC. This translates into CASSAGTGGNIQYF. Full variable domain (remainder filled in from reference TRBV5-1 and TRBJ2-4): KAGVTQTPRYLIKTRGQQVTLSCSPISGHRSVSWYQQTPGQGLQFLFEYFSETQRNKGNFPGRFSGRQFSNSRSEMNVSTLELGDSALYLCASSAGTGGNIQYFGAGTRLSVL.

V and J are TRBV18 and TRBJ2-1; 7 positions agree with TRBD2. CDR3 size: 15 residues. Losses at the gene ends were 6 bases for V and 1 base for J; bases not matched to a gene: 6. Germline V gene lookup returns CDR1 KGHSH and CDR2 LQKENI. CDR3 DNA sequence: TGTGCCAGCTCCCAACTAGCGAATTCCTACAATGAGCAGTTCTTC. Protein sequence: CASSQLANSYNEQFF. The whole variable domain, remainder taken from reference TRBV18 and TRBJ2-1, is NAGVMQNPRHLVRRRGQEARLRCSPMKGHSHVYWYRQLPEEGLKFMVYLQKENIIDESGMPKERFSAEFPKEGPSILRIQQVVRGDSAAYFCASSQLANSYNEQFFGPGTRLTVL.

This clonotype has ten or more counts. DNA for the CDR3: TGTGCCAGCAGCGTGGGAAGCACAGATACGCAGTATTTT. It yields the protein CASSVGSTDTQYF. The chain uses TRBV9 and TRBJ2-3; D is ambiguous. CDR3 length: 13 residues. Germline CDR1 SGDLS, CDR2 YYNGEE. Trimming left V 2 bases short and J 0 bases short, with 4 bases between.

V usage is TRBV11-2 and J usage is TRBJ1-5; maybe TRBD1 (5 bases). The CDR3 is made up of 15 amino acids. V lost 0 bases, J lost 5 bases, and 11 bases lay in between. The germline V gene encodes CDR1 SGHAT and CDR2 FQNNGV. CDR3 residues: CASSLDWQGHQPQHF. CDR3 in DNA: TGTGCCAGCAGCTTAGACTGGCAGGGCCATCAGCCCCAGCATTTT. The full variable domain, with the rest looked up from reference TRBV11-2 and TRBJ1-5, is EAGVAQSPRYKIIEKRQSVAFWCNPISGHATLYWYQQILGQGPKLLIQFQNNGVVDDSQLPKDRFSAERLKGVDSTLKIQPAKLEDSAVYLCASSLDWQGHQPQHFGDGTRLSIL.

This clonotype was observed many times. The chain's CDR3 is CASSLGHLTDTQYF. Written as DNA, the CDR3 is TGTGCCAGCAGTTTAGGGCATCTCACAGATACGCAGTATTTT. The chain recombines TRBV28 with TRBJ2-3; D is unclear. This CDR3 region has 14 residues. V was trimmed by 2 bases and J by 2 bases, leaving 8 bases between them. Germline CDR1 MDHEN, CDR2 SYDVKM.

This clonotype was recorded at least ten times. This sequence joins TRBV18 and TRBJ2-7; D possibly corresponds to TRBD2 (6 bases). From germline, CDR1 is KGHSH and CDR2 LQKENI. The CDR3 is 15 residues long. Trimming left V 3 bases short and J 1 base short, with 13 bases between. The CDR3: CASSPRDVLSYEQYF. The CDR3 DNA reads TGTGCCAGCTCACCGCGGGACGTACTATCCTACGAGCAGTACTTC.

This rearrangement joins TRBV4-1 to TRBJ2-2, with D perhaps matching TRBD2 (5 bases). Germline lookup yields CDR1 MGHRA and CDR2 YSYEKL. V was trimmed by 0 bases and J by 4 bases, leaving 15 bases between them. CDR3 length: 17 amino acids. The CDR3 is CASSQEARGSATGELFF. Written as DNA, the CDR3 is TGCGCCAGCAGCCAAGAGGCCCGAGGTAGCGCCACCGGGGAGCTGTTTTTT.